These 12 T cell receptor beta chains originate from one sample sequenced in a study of beta chain features in type 1 diabetes. Study-wide results and limits: Moderate but significant shortening of TCRB CDR3s was recorded in all four CD4+ subsets from Type 1 diabetes patients.

No antigen has been identified for these receptors. Investigators reverse transcribed all isolated RNA, so they sequenced expressed TCRB transcripts. Some clones are missing from TCRdb's copy, which holds only in-frame ones; the method was immunoSEQ multiplex PCR. The sample has around 650,000 clones, approximately 13% seen once. The specimen sequenced was naive CD4+ T cells from blood. These TCRs come from a man younger than 40 with type 1 diabetes.

This clone was seen a few times. The chain recombines TRBV6-6 with TRBJ2-1; the match to TRBD2 covers 10 bases. The CDR3 covers 16 residues. The ends lost 7 bases at V and 4 bases at J; junction bases unmatched: 10. CDR1 MNHNY and CDR2 SVGAGI come from the germline V gene (reference sequence). This CDR3 is CASILVSGGLYNEQFF. The CDR3 DNA is TGTGCCAGCATCTTAGTTAGCGGGGGGCTTTACAATGAGCAGTTCTTC.

CDR3 sequence: CASSPRGLRADEQFF. The CDR3 region has the DNA TGTGCCAGTAGTCCCCGCGGGCTTCGGGCGGATGAGCAGTTCTTC. The rearrangement joins TRBV19 to TRBJ2-1; tentative D call: TRBD2 (5 bases). The CDR3 consists of 15 residues. Trimming removed 5 bases from V and 8 bases from J, with 19 bases in between. Germline CDR1 reads LNHDA; CDR2 reads SQIVND (reference sequence).

V gene TRBV29-1 combines with J gene TRBJ2-3, with TRBD2 matching 13 bases. Germline values: CDR1 SQVTM, CDR2 ANQGSEA. The trim removed 4 bases at V and 8 bases at J, leaving 6 bases unmatched. CDR3 length: 14 residues. CDR3: CSVVRTSGGGTQYF. CDR3 nucleotide sequence: TGCAGCGTTGTCCGGACTAGCGGGGGCGGTACGCAGTATTTT.

This clone came up a few times. This chain connects TRBV18 to TRBJ2-3; D unresolved. Trimming left V 0 bases short and J 3 bases short, with 4 bases between. This CDR3 has 13 residues. CDR1 KGHSH and CDR2 LQKENI come from the germline V gene. The DNA of the CDR3 is TGTGCCAGCTCACCACCGGAGACAGATACGCAGTATTTT. Amino acid sequence: CASSPPETDTQYF. Drawing the rest from reference TRBV18 and TRBJ2-3, the complete variable domain is NAGVMQNPRHLVRRRGQEARLRCSPMKGHSHVYWYRQLPEEGLKFMVYLQKENIIDESGMPKERFSAEFPKEGPSILRIQQVVRGDSAAYFCASSPPETDTQYFGPGTRLTVL.

This chain connects TRBV7-9 to TRBJ1-3, with no clear D. The CDR3 consists of 15 residues. Germline V gene lookup returns CDR1 SEHNR and CDR2 FQNEAQ (reference sequence). Trimming removed 2 bases from V and 0 bases from J, with 8 bases in between. The CDR3 is CASSLSGDSGNTIYF. Here the CDR3 DNA reads TGTGCCAGCAGCTTATCCGGTGACTCTGGAAACACCATATATTTT.

The chain employs TRBV10-2 and TRBJ1-4; TRBD1 is a possible D gene (5 bases). V dropped 3 bases and J dropped 8 bases, with 10 bases sitting between them. This CDR3 is 13 amino acids long. Germline V gives CDR1 WSHSY, CDR2 SAAADI. The CDR3 nucleotides are TGCGCCAGCAGTGACTCCCGGGGCGAAAAACTGTTTTTT. This sequence encodes CASSDSRGEKLFF.

The chain uses TRBV7-9 and TRBJ2-1; 8 positions agree with TRBD2. Germline CDR1 and CDR2: SEHNR and FQNEAQ (reference sequence). The CDR3 contains 18 residues. V shed 8 bases and J 4 bases; nucleotides not matched to a gene: 19. In nucleotides, the CDR3 is TGTGCCAGCCGGGCGCCAGCGGGGGACTCTTGGGGTTACAATGAGCAGTTCTTC. It codes for CASRAPAGDSWGYNEQFF.

This chain uses TRBV28 with TRBJ1-5, with D maybe TRBD1 (5 bases). Trimming cost V 6 bases and J 12 bases, with 18 bases left between them. Germline CDR1 and CDR2: MDHEN and SYDVKM. CDR3 length: 13 amino acids. The CDR3 coding sequence is TGTGCCAGCAGCCCTATTGGGGGTCACGTCCAGCATTTT. Translation gives CASSPIGGHVQHF.

This clone was observed once. This sequence joins TRBV5-4 and TRBJ1-2, with 8 bases fitting TRBD1. The CDR3 is 13 residues long. Trimming cost V 4 bases and J 8 bases; bases outside gene matches: 7. Germline CDR1 reads SGHNT; CDR2 reads YYREEE (reference sequence). CDR3 sequence: CASSPTGGRGYTF. In DNA form, the CDR3 reads TGTGCCAGCAGCCCCACAGGGGGGCGCGGCTACACCTTC.

This clone occurred a few times. The chain recombines TRBV2 with TRBJ1-5; D remains unclear. Germline values: CDR1 SNHLY, CDR2 FYNNEI. The CDR3 totals 14 residues. V was cut by 6 bases and J by 8 bases, with 17 bases left in between. The CDR3 loop reads CASSPGIPVEPQHF. In nucleotides, the CDR3 is TGTGCCAGCAGCCCCGGGATCCCAGTTGAGCCCCAGCATTTT.

V and J are TRBV14 and TRBJ2-3; the match to TRBD2 covers 9 bases. The V gene end was trimmed by 1 base and the J gene end by 2 bases; junction bases not matched to a gene: 4. From germline, CDR1 is SGHDN and CDR2 FVKESK. This CDR3 has 16 residues. The CDR3 nucleotides read TGTGCCAGCAGCCAAGGGCTAGCGGGGTCCACAGATACGCAGTATTTT. It encodes CASSQGLAGSTDTQYF.

This chain links TRBV18 with TRBJ1-5; no reliable D call. CDR3 size: 15 residues. V gave up 3 bases and J gave up 3 bases, with 12 bases separating them. Germline lookup yields CDR1 KGHSH and CDR2 LQKENI. DNA for the CDR3: TGTGCCAGCTCACCTCAAGACGGATTCAATCAGCCCCAGCATTTT. Its translation is CASSPQDGFNQPQHF.